This TCR beta chain is drawn from a study of PD-1 blockade in classical Hodgkin lymphoma. Study findings and constraints: Baseline diversity resembling that of newly diagnosed patients was seen in complete responders.

The CDR3 sequence is 15 residues long. Looked up from germline, CDR1 is SGHDN and CDR2 is FVKESK. V lost 4 bases to trimming and J lost 8 bases, with 17 bases between them. Profiled with immunoSEQ multiplex PCR; TCRdb holds only in-frame clones, not every one. In the table there are approximately 99,000 clones, roughly nine tenths of which are singletons. On this clone itself: The target antigen is unknown.

Relapses following autologous stem cell transplantation were seen in all patients, with brentuximab vedotin exposure varying. Reported best responses ranged across complete response, partial response or progressive disease. This clonotype was sampled from a human donor with classical Hodgkin lymphoma. The specimen comprised peripheral blood mononuclear cells (PBMCs), sampled before the second cycle of nivolumab. V gene TRBV14 combines with J gene TRBJ1-4; possibly TRBD1 for D (5 bases). CDR3 nucleotide sequence: TGTGCCAGCAGCCCATATCCCGGTCCAGGGGAAAAACTGTTTTTT. Protein product: CASSPYPGPGEKLFF.